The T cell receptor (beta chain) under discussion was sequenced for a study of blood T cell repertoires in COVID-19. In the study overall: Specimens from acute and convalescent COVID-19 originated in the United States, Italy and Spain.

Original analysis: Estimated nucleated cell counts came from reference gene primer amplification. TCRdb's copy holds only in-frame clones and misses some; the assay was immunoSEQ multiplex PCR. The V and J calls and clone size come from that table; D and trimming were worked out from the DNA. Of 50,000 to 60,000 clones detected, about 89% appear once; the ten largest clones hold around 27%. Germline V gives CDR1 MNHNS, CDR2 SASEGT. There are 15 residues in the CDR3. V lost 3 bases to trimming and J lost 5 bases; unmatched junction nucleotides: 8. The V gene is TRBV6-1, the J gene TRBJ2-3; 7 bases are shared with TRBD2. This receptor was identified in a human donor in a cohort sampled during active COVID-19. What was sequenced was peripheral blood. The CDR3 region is CASSEGGLALDTQYF. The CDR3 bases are TGTGCCAGCAGTGAGGGGGGGTTGGCATTAGATACGCAGTATTTT.